These 15 T cell receptor beta chains originate from one sample sequenced in a study of shared clonotypes between healthy human individuals. This table comes from immunoSEQ multiplex PCR, and its TCRdb copy is limited to in-frame clones, with some not included. The sample includes about 2.2 million clones, around 95% of them seen just once. Naive CD8 cells lacked CD45RO and underwent positive selection for CCR7, leaving out terminally differentiated effector memory CD45RA+ cells. The specimen sequenced was naive CD8+ T cells from PBMCs. The receptors come from a man aged 18 to 30 in good health. Some clones in this sample may be carry-over from other donors' samples.

The gene calls are TRBV6-1 and TRBJ2-7; maybe TRBD1 (6 bases). V lost 8 bases, J lost 5 bases, and 22 bases lay in between. The CDR3 has 15 amino acids. The germline V gene has CDR1 MNHNS and CDR2 SASEGT. The CDR3 region has the DNA TGTGCCAGCTCCCCAGGGGTAGCCCCAAGAGACGAGCAGTACTTC. This codes for CASSPGVAPRDEQYF.

Concerning this clone itself: This same CDR3 is encoded by further DNA sequences in the sample. The chain couples TRBV19 to TRBJ2-7, with D perhaps TRBD1 (5 bases). The germline V gene has CDR1 LNHDA and CDR2 SQIVND (reference sequence). The V gene lost 5 bases and the J gene lost 3 bases, with 11 bases spanning the gap. The CDR3 extends over 13 amino acids. The CDR3 region has the DNA TGTGCCAGTAGTCCAGGGCTCGGCTACGAGCAGTACTTC. It encodes CASSPGLGYEQYF.

This sequence joins TRBV20-1 and TRBJ2-5; D gene unclear. The length of the CDR3 is 8 residues. Per the germline V gene, CDR1 is DFQATT and CDR2 is SNEGSKA (reference sequence). The ends were cut back, 3 bases at V and 11 bases at J, with 4 bases in the middle. CDR3 loop: CSARGQYF. DNA for the CDR3: TGCAGTGCTAGGGGGCAGTACTTC.

On this clone: The same CDR3 can be traced to other DNA sequences in this sample. This rearrangement joins TRBV28 to TRBJ2-2; no clear D gene. The CDR3 is 13 residues long. V lost 2 bases to trimming and J lost 6 bases, with 7 bases between them. Germline lookup yields CDR1 MDHEN and CDR2 SYDVKM. The CDR3 sequence: CASSLRGPGELFF. As DNA, the CDR3 is TGTGCCAGCAGTTTAAGAGGACCCGGGGAGCTGTTTTTT. Full variable domain (rest looked up from reference TRBV28 and TRBJ2-2): DVKVTQSSRYLVKRTGEKVFLECVQDMDHENMFWYRQDPGLGLRLIYFSYDVKMKEKGDIPEGYSVSREKKERFSLILESASTNQTSMYLCASSLRGPGELFFGEGSRLTVL.

V gene TRBV7-9 combines with J gene TRBJ2-2; 7 positions match TRBD1. The length of the CDR3 is 14 residues. V dropped 6 bases and J dropped 6; count of bases not matched to a gene: 7. CDR1 and CDR2 (germline): SEHNR, FQNEAQ (reference sequence). The CDR3 sequence: CASRGQVTAGELFF. Here the CDR3 DNA reads TGTGCCAGCAGAGGACAGGTTACGGCCGGGGAGCTGTTTTTT.

This chain links TRBV9 with TRBJ2-7; no clear D gene. The CDR3 extends over 15 amino acids. Trimming took off 4 bases at V and 0 bases at J, with 14 bases between the two ends. The germline V gene encodes CDR1 SGDLS and CDR2 YYNGEE. The CDR3 protein is CASSPLKSRSYEQYF. In DNA, the CDR3 is TGTGCCAGCAGCCCCCTCAAATCTCGCTCCTACGAGCAGTACTTC.

In the case of this clone: Other nucleotide sequences from this sample produce the same CDR3. V gene TRBV7-9 combines with J gene TRBJ2-7; D uncertain. Germline assignment: CDR1 SEHNR and CDR2 FQNEAQ (reference sequence). This CDR3 is 14 amino acids long. V dropped 1 base and J dropped 4 bases, with 11 bases sitting between them. CDR3 in amino acids: CASSLVGQNYEQYF. The DNA of the CDR3 is TGTGCCAGCAGCTTAGTGGGCCAGAATTACGAGCAGTACTTC.

CDR3 nucleotides: TGCGCCAGCACCCAGGGGGCTCGGGAGACCCAGTACTTC. Encoded protein: CASTQGARETQYF. This rearrangement joins TRBV5-1 to TRBJ2-5; 8 bases are a match to TRBD1. V lost 6 bases to trimming and J lost 5 bases; unmatched junction nucleotides: 6. Germline V gives CDR1 SGHRS, CDR2 YFSETQ. The length of the CDR3 is 13 residues.

The chain carries TRBV5-4 and TRBJ2-7, with a weak D call TRBD1 (5 bases). Germline CDR1 reads SGHNT; CDR2 reads YYREEE (reference sequence). This CDR3 comprises 16 residues. V was shortened by 3 bases and J by 1 base, with 17 bases between the two germline ends. For the CDR3, the DNA is TGTGCCAGCAGCTCTTCAGGGTCAGCGTGGTCCTACGAGCAGTACTTC. Encoded protein: CASSSSGSAWSYEQYF.

Details on this clone: Other DNA sequences in the same sample also yield this CDR3. The chain is built from TRBV28 and TRBJ2-1; 7 nucleotides match TRBD2. V lost 2 bases to trimming and J lost 5 bases; unmatched junction nucleotides: 3. CDR1 is MDHEN and CDR2 is SYDVKM in the germline V gene. The CDR3 is 14 residues long. The CDR3 DNA reads as TGTGCCAGCAGTTTAGTGGGAGGGGACAATGAGCAGTTCTTC. This sequence encodes CASSLVGGDNEQFF.

Turning to this clone: The same CDR3 is also encoded by other DNA sequences in this sample. This chain uses TRBV9 with TRBJ2-7, with D uncertain. Looked up from germline, CDR1 is SGDLS and CDR2 is YYNGEE. The germline V and J ends were trimmed by 3 bases and 2 bases, with 9 bases remaining between them. The CDR3 consists of 13 residues. The CDR3: CASSGAGPYEQYF. CDR3 sequence (DNA): TGTGCCAGCAGCGGAGCAGGACCCTACGAGCAGTACTTC.

V gene TRBV7-7 combines with J gene TRBJ2-2; 9 bases are shared with TRBD1. The germline V gene has CDR1 SSHAT and CDR2 FNYEAQ (reference sequence). The junction had 5 bases not matched to a gene; V was cut back by 2 bases and J by 7 bases. This CDR3 is built from 15 residues. CDR3 bases: TGTGCCAGCAGCTTAAGAACAGGGGGCGTCGGGGAGCTGTTTTTT. It translates to CASSLRTGGVGELFF.

The CDR3 reads CASSLSGQINTIYF. The CDR3 nucleotides read TGTGCCAGTAGTTTATCGGGACAGATAAACACCATATATTTT. The chain combines TRBV19 with TRBJ1-3, with 7 positions matching TRBD1. CDR1 and CDR2 from the germline V gene are LNHDA and SQIVND (reference sequence). V lost 5 bases and J lost 6; bases outside the gene matches: 7. The CDR3 contains 14 residues.

The sample holds a few counts of this clone. The sample holds other DNA sequences that translate to the same CDR3. CDR3 region: CASSVEGSNEKLFF. The CDR3 DNA reads as TGTGCCAGCAGCGTAGAGGGTTCGAACGAAAAACTGTTTTTT. The V call is TRBV9, the J call TRBJ1-4, with D unclear. The CDR3 length is 14 residues. Trimming took off 0 bases at V and 8 bases at J, with 11 bases between the two ends. Germline V CDR1 and CDR2: SGDLS, YYNGEE.

This sequence joins TRBV28 and TRBJ1-2; maybe TRBD1 (6 bases). V was pared by 7 bases and J by 4 bases, with 19 bases between. CDR1 is MDHEN, CDR2 SYDVKM, per germline. The CDR3 extends over 15 amino acids. This CDR3 is CASMRPGGGGYGYTF. For the CDR3, the DNA is TGTGCCAGCATGCGGCCGGGTGGGGGCGGCTATGGCTACACCTTC.